This record covers a single TCR beta chain. This CDR3 has 17 residues. Trimming removed 5 bases from V and 1 base from J, with 20 bases in between. Germline V gene data show CDR1 as MNHEY and CDR2 as SMNVEV (reference sequence). The data stem from a study of blood T cell repertoires in COVID-19. The wider study: Nucleic acid was either cDNA or gDNA, and it came from T cells, B-cell-depleted T cells, or PBMCs.

Study processing details: The assay estimated nucleated cells by amplifying reference gene primers. Repertoires were generated with immunoSEQ multiplex PCR, while TCRdb's copy carries only in-frame clones and drops some. The V and J calls and the clone size are those of that table, but D and trimming were determined from the DNA. The data contain 30,000 to 40,000 clones, 85% to 95% of them seen just once; the ten biggest clones take up over 0.85%. The sample taken for sequencing was peripheral blood. V usage is TRBV27 and J usage is TRBJ2-5; maybe TRBD1 (6 bases). The sequence derives from a male donor with active COVID-19. The CDR3 region is CASSGVGAGFRQETQYF. Here the CDR3 DNA reads TGTGCCAGCAGTGGGGTGGGGGCAGGGTTTCGCCAAGAGACCCAGTACTTC.